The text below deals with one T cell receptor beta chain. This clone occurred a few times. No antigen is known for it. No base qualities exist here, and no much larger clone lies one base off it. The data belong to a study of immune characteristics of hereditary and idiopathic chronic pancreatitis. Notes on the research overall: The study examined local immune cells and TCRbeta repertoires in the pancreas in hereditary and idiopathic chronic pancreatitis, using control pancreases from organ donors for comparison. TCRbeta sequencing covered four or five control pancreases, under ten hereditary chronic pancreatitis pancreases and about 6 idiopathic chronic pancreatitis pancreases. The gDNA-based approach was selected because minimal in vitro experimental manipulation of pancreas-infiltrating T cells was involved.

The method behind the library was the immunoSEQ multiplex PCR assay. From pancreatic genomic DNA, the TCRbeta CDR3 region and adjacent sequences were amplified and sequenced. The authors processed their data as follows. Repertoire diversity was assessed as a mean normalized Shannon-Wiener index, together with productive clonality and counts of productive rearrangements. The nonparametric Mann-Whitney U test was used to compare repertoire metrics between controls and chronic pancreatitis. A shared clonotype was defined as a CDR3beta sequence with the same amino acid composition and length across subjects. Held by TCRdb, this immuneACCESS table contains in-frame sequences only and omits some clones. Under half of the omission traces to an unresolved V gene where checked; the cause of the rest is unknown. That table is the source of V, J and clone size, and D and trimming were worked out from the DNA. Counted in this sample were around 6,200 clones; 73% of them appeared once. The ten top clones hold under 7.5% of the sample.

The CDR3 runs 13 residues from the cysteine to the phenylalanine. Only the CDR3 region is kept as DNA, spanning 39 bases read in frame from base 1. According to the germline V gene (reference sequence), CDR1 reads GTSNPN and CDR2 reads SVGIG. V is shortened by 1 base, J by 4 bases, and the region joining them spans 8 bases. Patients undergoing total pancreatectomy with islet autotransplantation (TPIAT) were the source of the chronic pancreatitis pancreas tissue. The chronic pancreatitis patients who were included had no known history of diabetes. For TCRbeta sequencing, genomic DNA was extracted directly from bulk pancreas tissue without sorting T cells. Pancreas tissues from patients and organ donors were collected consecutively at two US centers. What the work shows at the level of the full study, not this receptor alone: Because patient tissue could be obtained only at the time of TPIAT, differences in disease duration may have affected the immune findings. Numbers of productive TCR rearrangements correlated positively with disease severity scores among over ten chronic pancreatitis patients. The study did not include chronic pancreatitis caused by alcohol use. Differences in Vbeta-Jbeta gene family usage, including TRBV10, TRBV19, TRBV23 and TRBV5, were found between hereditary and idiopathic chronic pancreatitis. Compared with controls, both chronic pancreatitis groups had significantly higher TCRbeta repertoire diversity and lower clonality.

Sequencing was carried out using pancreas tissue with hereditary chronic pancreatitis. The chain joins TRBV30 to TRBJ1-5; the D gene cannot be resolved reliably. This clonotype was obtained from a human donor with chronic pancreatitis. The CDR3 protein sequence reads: CAWSESGNQPQHF. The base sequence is TGTGCCTGGAGTGAGAGTGGGAATCAGCCCCAGCATTTT.